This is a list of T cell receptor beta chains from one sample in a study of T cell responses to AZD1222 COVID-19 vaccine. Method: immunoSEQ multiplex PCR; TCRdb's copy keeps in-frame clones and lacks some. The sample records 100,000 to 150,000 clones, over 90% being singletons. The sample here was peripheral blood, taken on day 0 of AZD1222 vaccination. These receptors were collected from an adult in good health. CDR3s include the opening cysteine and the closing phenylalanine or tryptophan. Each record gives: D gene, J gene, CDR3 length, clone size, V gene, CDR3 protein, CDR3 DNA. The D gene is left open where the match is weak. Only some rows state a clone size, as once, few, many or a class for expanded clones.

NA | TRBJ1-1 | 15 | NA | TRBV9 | CASSVVPRGGTEAFF | TGTGCCAGCAGCGTAGTACCCAGGGGAGGCACTGAAGCTTTCTTT
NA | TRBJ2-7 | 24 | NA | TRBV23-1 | CASSQYRGFSQGWAPDPRRYEQYF | TGCGCCAGCAGTCAATATCGGGGATTTTCGCAAGGCTGGGCGCCGGATCCCAGACGCTACGAGCAGTACTTC
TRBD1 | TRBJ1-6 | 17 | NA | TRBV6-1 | CASSESPTGTGESPLHF | TGTGCCAGCAGTGAATCTCCAACCGGGACAGGGGAGTCACCCCTCCACTTT
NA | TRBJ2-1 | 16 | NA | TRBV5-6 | CASSLTAFQSYNEQFF | TGTGCCAGCAGCTTAACAGCCTTTCAATCCTACAATGAGCAGTTCTTC
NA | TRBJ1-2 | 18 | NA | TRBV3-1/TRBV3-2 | CASSPRPYPGRPNYGYTF | TGTGCCAGCAGCCCCAGGCCGTACCCGGGACGTCCGAACTATGGCTACACCTTC
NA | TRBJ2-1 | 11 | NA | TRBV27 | CASSRGREQFF | TGTGCCAGCAGTCGTGGGCGTGAGCAGTTCTTC
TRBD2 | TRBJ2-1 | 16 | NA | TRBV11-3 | CASSLGTASGGYEQFF | TGTGCCAGCAGCTTAGGAACGGCTAGCGGGGGGTATGAGCAGTTCTTC
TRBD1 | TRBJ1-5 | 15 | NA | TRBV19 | CASSAGDRGNQPQHF | TGTGCCAGTAGTGCCGGGGACAGGGGCAATCAGCCCCAGCATTTT
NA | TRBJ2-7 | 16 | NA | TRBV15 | CATSRDPPQGPYEQYF | TGTGCCACCAGCAGAGATCCCCCACAGGGTCCCTACGAGCAGTACTTC
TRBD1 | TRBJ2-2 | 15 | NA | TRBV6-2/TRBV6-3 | CASSDPGGRGGELFF | TGTGCCAGCAGTGACCCAGGGGGCAGAGGCGGGGAGCTGTTTTTT
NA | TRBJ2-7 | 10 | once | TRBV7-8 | CASSLISAYF | TGTGCCAGCAGCCTCATCTCTGCGTACTTC
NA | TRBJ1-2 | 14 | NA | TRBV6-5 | CASSYSGSNYGYTF | TGTGCCAGCAGTTACTCCGGCTCTAACTATGGCTACACCTTC
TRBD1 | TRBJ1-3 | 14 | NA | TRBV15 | CATSRGQSGNTIYF | TGTGCCACCAGCAGGGGACAGTCGGGAAACACCATATATTTT
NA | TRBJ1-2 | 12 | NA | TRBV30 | CAWSDQEYGYTF | TGTGCCTGGAGTGATCAGGAGTATGGCTACACCTTC
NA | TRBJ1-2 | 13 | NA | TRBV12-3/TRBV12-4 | CASSLNRAYGYTF | TGTGCCAGCAGTTTAAACAGGGCCTATGGCTACACCTTC
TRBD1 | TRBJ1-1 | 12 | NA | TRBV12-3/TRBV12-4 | CASSPTGGEAFF | TGTGCCAGCAGCCCGACAGGGGGGGAAGCTTTCTTT
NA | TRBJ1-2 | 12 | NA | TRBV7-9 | CASSLEGYGYTF | TGTGCCAGCAGCTTAGAAGGATATGGCTACACCTTC
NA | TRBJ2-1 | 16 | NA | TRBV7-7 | CASSSGRLVSYNEQFF | TGTGCCAGCAGCTCGGGTCGACTAGTTTCCTACAATGAGCAGTTCTTC
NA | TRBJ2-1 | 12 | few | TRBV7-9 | CASSLELDEQFF | TGTGCCAGCAGCTTAGAGTTGGATGAGCAGTTCTTC
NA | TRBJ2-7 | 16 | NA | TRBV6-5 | CASSSLSTSSSYEQYF | TGTGCCAGCAGTTCCCTATCGACAAGCAGCTCCTACGAGCAGTACTTC
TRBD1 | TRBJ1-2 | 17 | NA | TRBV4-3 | CASSKGQAARSPYGYTF | TGCGCCAGCAGCAAGGGACAGGCGGCCCGGAGCCCCTATGGCTACACCTTC
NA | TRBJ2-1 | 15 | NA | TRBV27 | CASSLGALPYNEQFF | TGTGCCAGCAGTTTAGGAGCCCTTCCCTACAATGAGCAGTTCTTC
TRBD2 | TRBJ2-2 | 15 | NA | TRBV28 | CASSFREGLVRELFF | TGTGCCAGCAGTTTTCGGGAGGGCCTGGTGAGGGAGCTGTTTTTT
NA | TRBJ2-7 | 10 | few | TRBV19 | CASGTYEQYF | TGTGCCAGCGGAACCTACGAGCAGTACTTC
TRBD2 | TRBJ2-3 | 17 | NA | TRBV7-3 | CASSPEGLADYTDTQYF | TGTGCCAGCAGTCCAGAGGGACTAGCGGACTACACAGATACGCAGTATTTT
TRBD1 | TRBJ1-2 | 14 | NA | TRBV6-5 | CASSYSGQGMGYTF | TGTGCCAGCAGTTACTCCGGACAGGGGATGGGCTACACCTTC
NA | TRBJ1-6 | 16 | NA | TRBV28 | CASSLNRASVNSPLHF | TGTGCCAGCAGTTTGAACAGGGCCTCGGTTAATTCACCCCTCCACTTT
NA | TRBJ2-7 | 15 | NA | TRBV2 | CASNPKSRESYEQYF | TGTGCCAGCAACCCGAAATCCAGGGAGTCCTACGAGCAGTACTTC
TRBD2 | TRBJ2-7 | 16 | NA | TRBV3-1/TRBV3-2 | CASSQDLASGSHEQYF | TGTGCCAGCAGCCAAGATCTGGCTAGCGGGAGCCACGAGCAGTACTTC